This T cell receptor (beta chain) was recovered during a study of shared clonotypes between healthy human individuals. Study conclusions and caveats: Of the naive CD4 clonotypes, roughly 5% were shared across a handful of donors. A reduction in generation probabilities was seen for non-shared clonotypes relative to those shared by all four donors.

The table came from immunoSEQ multiplex PCR; TCRdb's copy has only in-frame clones and leaves some out. This sample yields some 1,600,000 clones, of which 95% to 99% are seen a single time; around 0.47% belongs to the top ten. About this clone itself: The antigen is not known.

This CDR3 has 14 amino acids. Germline CDR1 and CDR2: SGHVS and FQNEAQ. V lost 8 bases and J 0 bases, leaving 11 bases between the germline ends. It was into CD45RA+ naive and CD45RA-negative memory subsets that the CD4+ cells were split. The chain has TRBV7-8 and TRBJ2-1, with D maybe TRBD2 (5 bases). The specimen sequenced was naive CD4+ T cells sorted from blood. Subset of the sample: CD45RA+ positively selected. This clonotype originated in a man aged 25-45 years in good health. The CDR3 here is CASRVGSSYNEQFF. The CDR3 DNA sequence: TGTGCCAGCCGGGTGGGGAGCTCCTACAATGAGCAGTTCTTC.